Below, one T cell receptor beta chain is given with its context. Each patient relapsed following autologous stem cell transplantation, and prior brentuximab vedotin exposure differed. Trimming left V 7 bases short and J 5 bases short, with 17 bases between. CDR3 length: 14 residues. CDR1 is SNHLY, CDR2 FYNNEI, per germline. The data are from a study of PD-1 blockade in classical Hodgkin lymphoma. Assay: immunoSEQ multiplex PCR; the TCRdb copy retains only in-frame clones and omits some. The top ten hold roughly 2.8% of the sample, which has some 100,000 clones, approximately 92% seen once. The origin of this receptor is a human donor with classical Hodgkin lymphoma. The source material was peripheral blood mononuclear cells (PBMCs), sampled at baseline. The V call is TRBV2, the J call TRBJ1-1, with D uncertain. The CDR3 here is CASNFAVGKTEAFF. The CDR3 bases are TGTGCCAGCAACTTTGCCGTCGGGAAAACTGAAGCTTTCTTT.